Below, one T cell receptor (beta chain) is given with its context. Its matching antigen is unknown. CDR1 LNHDA and CDR2 SQIVND come from the germline V gene (reference sequence). The CDR3 is 13 amino acids. The V end lost 2 bases, the J end lost 4 bases, and 6 bases lay between the germline ends. This sample stems from a study of a mutant IDH1 vaccine in newly diagnosed glioma. Clones were read by immunoSEQ multiplex PCR, and TCRdb kept only the in-frame ones, dropping some. Of around 34,000 clones listed, 56% are singletons. Regarding time point: week 5, during vaccination. Vaccine doses each comprised 300 ug of mutant IDH1 20-mer peptide, with topical imiquimod.

This chain joins TRBV19 and TRBJ1-5; D is unclear. The sequence was collected from a woman in her late teens or twenties with glioma. The source was PBMCs, collected from a glioma patient whose treatment included an IDH1 peptide vaccine. The CDR3 sequence: CASSILENQPQHF. CDR3 nucleotide sequence: TGTGCCAGTAGTATACTGGAGAATCAGCCCCAGCATTTT.